This TCR beta chain came from a study of blood T cells in healthy people across ages. About this clonotype: Its specificity is not known.

The CDR3 has 13 residues. The germline V gene has CDR1 SQVTM and CDR2 ANQGSEA. V lost 4 bases to trimming and J lost 3 bases, with 12 bases between them. Study conclusions and caveats: Strong correlation existed between TCR beta diversity and naive T cell percentage.

It was with a sample-barcoded 5' primer and a J-beta primer mix that a second PCR of about 6 to 12 cycles was run. TCRdb reprocessed the 5' RACE reads with MiXCR, giving one entry per CDR3 protein. The repertoire holds 750,000 or so distinct CDR3 sequences, with 20% to 30% as singletons. Peripheral blood samples of 9.5 to 10 milliliters were drawn from each donor. This sample was also put to use in a study of T cells of mothers and their children. That paper notes: Every mother supplied over 8 million TCR beta CDR3 reads and every child around 3 million. Versus unrelated pairs, overlap was slightly higher in related mother-child pairs, without reaching significance.

This receptor was identified in a boy between 5 and 17 years old in good health. The V gene is TRBV29-1, the J gene TRBJ2-5; D is unresolved. The sample was blood. CDR3 nucleotides: TGCAGCGTTGCCTCGGACCGAAAAGAGACCCAGTACTTC. It codes for CSVASDRKETQYF.